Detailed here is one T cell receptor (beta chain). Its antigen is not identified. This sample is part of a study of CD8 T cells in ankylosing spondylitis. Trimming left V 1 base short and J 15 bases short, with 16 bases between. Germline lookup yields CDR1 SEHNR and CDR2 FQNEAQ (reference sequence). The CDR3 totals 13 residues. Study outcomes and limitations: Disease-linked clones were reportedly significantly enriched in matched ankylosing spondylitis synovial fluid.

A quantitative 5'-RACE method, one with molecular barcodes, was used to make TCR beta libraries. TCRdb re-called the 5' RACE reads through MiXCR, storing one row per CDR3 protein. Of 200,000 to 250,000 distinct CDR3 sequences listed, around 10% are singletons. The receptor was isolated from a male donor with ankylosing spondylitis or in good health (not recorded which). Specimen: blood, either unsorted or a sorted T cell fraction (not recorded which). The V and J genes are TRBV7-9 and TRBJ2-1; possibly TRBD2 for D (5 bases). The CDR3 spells CASSLGRRDYWFF. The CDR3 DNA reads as TGTGCCAGCAGCTTAGGGCGCCGGGATTATTGGTTCTTC.